The 10 T cell receptor beta chains listed next were all sequenced from one sample in a study of cytomegalovirus exposure and HLA in healthy donors. The PCR was carried out with 60 Vbeta primers and 13 Jbeta primers. The repertoire was sequenced with immunoSEQ multiplex PCR; TCRdb's copy has only in-frame clones and lacks some. The data show some 120,000 clones, 79% seen once. Source material: PBMCs. These receptors all come from a man under 40 in good health and CMV-seropositive.

The CDR3 loop is CASRGDRGQETQYF. The CDR3, as DNA: TGTGCCAGCAGGGGGGACAGGGGGCAAGAGACCCAGTACTTC. The chain is built from TRBV5-4 and TRBJ2-5, with 11 bases identical to TRBD1. Germline V gene sequence: CDR1 SGHNT, CDR2 YYREEE (reference sequence). The V and J ends lost 5 bases and 2 bases, in that order; junction bases with no gene match: 2. The CDR3 is made up of 14 amino acids. The whole variable domain, filled in from reference TRBV5-4 and TRBJ2-5, reads ETGVTQSPTHLIKTRGQQVTLRCSSQSGHNTVSWYQQALGQGPQFIFQYYREEENGRGNFPPRFSGLQFPNYSSELNVNALELDDSALYLCASRGDRGQETQYFGPGTRLLVL.

The rearrangement uses TRBV19 and TRBJ2-1, with 9 bases matching TRBD1. Trimming removed 6 bases from V and 3 bases from J; junction bases left unmatched: 6. The CDR3 is 15 amino acids. CDR1 LNHDA and CDR2 SQIVND come from the germline V gene (reference sequence). The CDR3 spells CASSDPGQGYNEQFF. The DNA of the CDR3 is TGTGCCAGTAGCGATCCGGGACAGGGCTACAATGAGCAGTTCTTC.

This chain connects TRBV28 to TRBJ2-1; TRBD1 matches at 7 bases. The V gene end was trimmed by 5 bases and the J gene end by 7 bases; junction bases not matched to a gene: 8. The V gene's germline CDR1 is MDHEN and CDR2 SYDVKM. The CDR3 runs to 14 residues. Here the CDR3 reads CASSTPGQSNEQFF. The CDR3 bases are TGTGCCAGCAGTACACCGGGACAGTCGAATGAGCAGTTCTTC.

The CDR3 bases are TGTGCCAGCAGTTGGTGGGCGCGCCCAAGCTCCTACGAGCAGTACTTC. It codes for CASSWWARPSSYEQYF. The chain is built from TRBV28 and TRBJ2-7; D remains unclear. This CDR3 spans 16 amino acids. With 4 bases removed from V and 0 bases from J, the gap between germline ends came to 16 bases. Per the germline V gene, CDR1 is MDHEN and CDR2 is SYDVKM. Complete variable domain (other parts from reference TRBV28 and TRBJ2-7): DVKVTQSSRYLVKRTGEKVFLECVQDMDHENMFWYRQDPGLGLRLIYFSYDVKMKEKGDIPEGYSVSREKKERFSLILESASTNQTSMYLCASSWWARPSSYEQYFGPGTRLTVT.

This clone was observed once. CDR3 bases: TGTGCCAGCAGCCCGGGGGACAGGACGGGCTATAATTCACCCCTCCACTTT. It yields the protein CASSPGDRTGYNSPLHF. The genes are TRBV7-2 and TRBJ1-6; 8 bases map to TRBD1. V was clipped by 5 bases and J by 3 bases; unmatched bases: 9. From germline, CDR1 is SGHTA and CDR2 FQGNSA. The CDR3 runs 17 residues.

The V gene is TRBV5-6, the J gene TRBJ2-5; a weak D match, TRBD1 (5 bases). V lost 1 base and J lost 5, with 12 bases in between. CDR3 size: 14 residues. Looked up from germline, CDR1 is SGHDT and CDR2 is YYEEEE. CDR3: CASSLLGRPETQYF. The CDR3 coding sequence is TGTGCCAGCAGCTTGTTGGGGCGACCGGAGACCCAGTACTTC.

The gene calls are TRBV7-6 and TRBJ2-2, with 12 bases aligning to TRBD2. V trimming: 2 bases; J trimming: 4 bases; junction bases outside the gene matches: 5. From germline, CDR1 is SGHVS and CDR2 FNYEAQ. The CDR3 loop spans 17 amino acids. CDR3 sequence (DNA): TGTGCCAGCAGCTTACTAGCGGGAGGGCTTGGCACCGGGGAGCTGTTTTTT. Encoded protein: CASSLLAGGLGTGELFF.

The chain has TRBV13 and TRBJ2-7; no definite D call. Germline V gives CDR1 PRHDT, CDR2 FYEKMQ (reference sequence). CDR3 size: 13 residues. Between the trimmed V and J ends, which lost 5 bases and 1 base, there was a span of 9 bases. The CDR3 loop reads CASSPPTSYEQYF. The CDR3, as DNA: TGTGCCAGCAGCCCCCCGACTTCCTACGAGCAGTACTTC.

The CDR3 DNA sequence: TGTGCCAGCAGTGAAAGGGGGACACACTCCTACGAGCAGTACTTC. Translation: CASSERGTHSYEQYF. The chain combines TRBV6-1 with TRBJ2-7; D may be TRBD1 (6 bases). There are 15 residues in the CDR3. Germline V gene data show CDR1 as MNHNS and CDR2 as SASEGT. The V end was cut by 2 bases, the J end by 0 bases, with 11 bases between.

The J gene is TRBJ2-5, the V gene TRBV5-1; TRBD2 agrees at 7 bases. The germline V gene has CDR1 SGHRS and CDR2 YFSETQ. Trimming took 0 bases from V and 5 from J; bases not matched to a gene: 7. This CDR3 has 15 residues. The CDR3 nucleotides are TGCGCCAGCAGCTTGGGGACTAGGAATGTGGAGACCCAGTACTTC. Translated, it gives CASSLGTRNVETQYF.